One sample yielded the 4 T cell receptor beta chains listed below, sequenced in a study of cytomegalovirus exposure and HLA in healthy donors. A multiplex PCR was run with 60 Vbeta primers and 13 Jbeta primers. Some clones are missing from TCRdb's copy, which holds only in-frame ones; the method was immunoSEQ multiplex PCR. Among about 160,000 clones listed, around 83% were seen once. Sequenced material: PBMCs. These receptors all stem from a man between 45 and 60 years old in good health and CMV-seropositive.

The V gene is TRBV11-3, the J gene TRBJ1-1, with TRBD1 matching over 10 bases. Germline trimming cut 5 bases from V and 3 bases from J; bases unmatched to any gene: 3. Germline assignment: CDR1 SGHNT and CDR2 YENEEA. The CDR3 has 14 residues. This CDR3 reads CASSLGQGDTEAFF. In DNA, the CDR3 is TGTGCCAGCAGCCTCGGACAGGGGGACACTGAAGCTTTCTTT.

The chain combines TRBV27 with TRBJ2-4; D possibly corresponds to TRBD1 (5 bases). Per the germline V gene, CDR1 is MNHEY and CDR2 is SMNVEV (reference sequence). The CDR3 contains 13 residues. V was pared by 0 bases and J by 9 bases, with 9 bases between. CDR3 protein: CASSLSIRGIQYF. The CDR3 DNA follows: TGTGCCAGCAGTTTATCGATAAGGGGCATTCAGTACTTC.

The chain links TRBV5-6 to TRBJ1-1, with 8 bases aligning to TRBD1. J was trimmed by 7 bases and V by 4 bases; bases with no gene match: 9. In germline, CDR1 is SGHDT, CDR2 YYEEEE. There are 14 residues in the CDR3. CDR3 nucleotide sequence: TGTGCCAGCAGCCCATTGACAGGGGACTATGAAGCTTTCTTT. The encoded protein is CASSPLTGDYEAFF.

The V gene is TRBV5-1, the J gene TRBJ2-3; no clear D. The CDR3 is made up of 14 amino acids. CDR1 is SGHRS, CDR2 YFSETQ, per germline. Deletions cut 0 bases from V and 1 base from J, with 6 bases between. CDR3 sequence (DNA): TGCGCCAGCAGCTTGGAACTCGGCACAGATACGCAGTATTTT. Amino acids: CASSLELGTDTQYF.